These T cell receptor beta chains were read from a single sample in a study of CD8 T cells in Susac syndrome. MiXCR, applied by TCRdb to the immunoSEQ multiplex PCR reads, yields one record per CDR3 protein. The sample carries about 400,000 distinct CDR3 sequences, approximately 89% recorded once. Sequenced sample: CD8+ T cells from PBMCs. The receptors were gathered from a human donor with multiple sclerosis. CDR3s include the opening cysteine and the closing phenylalanine or tryptophan. Each record gives: J gene, clone size, V gene, D gene, CDR3 DNA, CDR3 protein. The D gene is left open where the match is weak. For some rows the clone size is stated as once, few or many, or as a class when expanded; others skip it.

>TRBJ2-1|-|TRBV5-6|-
TGTGCCAGCAGCTTGCTGTTGGATGAGCAGTTCTTC
CASSLLLDEQFF
>TRBJ2-2|-|TRBV29-1|-
TGCAGCGTTGAAGAGGCAGGGGCTGGCGGGGAGCTGTTTTTT
CSVEEAGAGGELFF
>TRBJ2-5|-|TRBV6-5|-
TGTGCCAGCAGTCAACAGGGTTTGGTGGAGACCCAGTACTTC
CASSQQGLVETQYF
>TRBJ1-1|-|TRBV6-5|-
TGTGCCAGCAGTTCCCTCGTTTTGAACACTGAAGCTTTCTTT
CASSSLVLNTEAFF
>TRBJ2-6|few|TRBV5-5|-
TGTGCCAGCAGCCACGCGGGACGAGGGGCCAACGTCCTGACTTTC
CASSHAGRGANVLTF
>TRBJ2-1|-|TRBV3-1|-
TGTGCCAGCAGCCCCGAGTCGCTGGCCTACAATGAGCAGTTCTTC
CASSPESLAYNEQFF
>TRBJ2-7|-|TRBV3-1|-
TGTGCCAGCAGCCGCCTAGGAGGAGACAGCTCCTACGAGCAGTACTTC
CASSRLGGDSSYEQYF
>TRBJ2-2|-|TRBV18|TRBD1
TGTGCCAGCTCACTTCCAGGGGGCCGTAACACCGGGGAGCTGTTTTTT
CASSLPGGRNTGELFF
>TRBJ2-5|-|TRBV3-1|-
TGTGCCAGCAGCTACCGCGCGGGTTCGGAAGAGACCCAGTACTTC
CASSYRAGSEETQYF
>TRBJ1-1|-|TRBV29-1|-
TGCAGCGTTGAGGGGAGTAACACTGAAGCTTTCTTT
CSVEGSNTEAFF
>TRBJ2-2|-|TRBV5-6|-
TGTGCCAGCAGCTACAACAGGGTTGGCGGGGAGCTGTTTTTT
CASSYNRVGGELFF
>TRBJ2-7|-|TRBV5-6|TRBD1
TGTGCCAGCAGCACCGAGACCCTGACAGGGCTAACCTACGAGCAGTACTTC
CASSTETLTGLTYEQYF
>TRBJ2-1|-|TRBV12-3/TRBV12-4|TRBD2
TGTGCCAGCAGTCCCCCAAGTGCTAGCGGGATCTTCAATGAGCAGTTCTTC
CASSPPSASGIFNEQFF
>TRBJ2-7|-|TRBV7-2|-
TGTGCCAGCAGCGATTTATCCTACGAGCAGTACTTC
CASSDLSYEQYF
>TRBJ2-3|-|TRBV7-8|-
TGTGCCAGCAGTCCGCGTGACTGGTTACTTAGCACAGATACGCAGTATTTT
CASSPRDWLLSTDTQYF
>TRBJ1-1|once|TRBV30|-
TGTGCCTGGACCCGTCTGACAGGGAACACTGAAGCTTTCTTT
CAWTRLTGNTEAFF
>TRBJ2-7|-|TRBV27|-
TGTGCCAGCAGTCTCCGGGTCTCCCACGAGCAGTACTTC
CASSLRVSHEQYF
>TRBJ1-4|-|TRBV6-5|TRBD1
TGTGCCAGCAGTGCAGGGGGCTTCAATGAAAAACTGTTTTTT
CASSAGGFNEKLFF
>TRBJ2-7|-|TRBV7-9|-
TGTGCCAGCAGTACAGAGGGGGGACCGCAGTACTTC
CASSTEGGPQYF
>TRBJ1-2|-|TRBV9|-
TGTGCCAGCAGCGTAGATGGGGGTGATTATGGCTACACCTTC
CASSVDGGDYGYTF
>TRBJ1-5|-|TRBV4-1|TRBD1
TGCGCCAGCAGCACCGGACAGGTTAGCAATCAGCCCCAGCATTTT
CASSTGQVSNQPQHF
>TRBJ1-2|-|TRBV4-1|TRBD1
TGCGCCAGCAGCCAAGACGGACAGGGCTCCTTC
CASSQDGQGSF
>TRBJ2-1|-|TRBV27|TRBD2
TGTGCCAGCAGCCCCGGGACTAGCGCCGCGGATGAGCAGTTCTTC
CASSPGTSAADEQFF
>TRBJ1-1|-|TRBV27|-
TGTGCCACCTGGGGCATGAACACTGAAGCTTTCTTT
CATWGMNTEAFF
>TRBJ2-1|-|TRBV19|TRBD2
TGTGCCAGTAGCTCTAGCGGGGATACCTACAATGAGCAGTTCTTC
CASSSSGDTYNEQFF
>TRBJ2-7|-|TRBV7-9|TRBD2
TGTGCCAGCAGCTCGGGACTAGCTCAATGGGAGCAGTACTTC
CASSSGLAQWEQYF
>TRBJ2-1|once|TRBV19|-
TGTGCCAGTAGTATTCTTCCCGGCGGCAATGAGCAGTTCTTC
CASSILPGGNEQFF
>TRBJ1-1|-|TRBV20-1|-
TGCAGTGCCCTTCACGGGGGTGACACTGAAGCTTTCTTT
CSALHGGDTEAFF
>TRBJ2-1|-|TRBV7-2|-
TGTGCCAGCAGCACCGGGGACGAGTACAATGAGCAGTTCTTC
CASSTGDEYNEQFF